The 14 T cell receptor beta chains below come from one sample, sequenced in a study of T cell responses to AZD1222 COVID-19 vaccine. Profiling relied on immunoSEQ multiplex PCR, and the TCRdb table lists in-frame clones only, not all of them. Found here are some 80,000 clones, approximately 90% of them singletons; the top ten hold 9% to 10%. The specimen comprised peripheral blood, sampled 28 days after the second dose of the MenACWY control vaccine. The receptors were gathered from an adult who received the MenACWY meningococcal vaccine as a control.

This rearrangement joins TRBV2 to TRBJ2-5; D not resolved. V lost 3 bases and J lost 5, with 4 bases in between. Germline lookup yields CDR1 SNHLY and CDR2 FYNNEI. CDR3 length equals 11 residues. The CDR3 here is CASSEVETQYF. For the CDR3, the DNA is TGTGCCAGCAGTGAGGTGGAGACCCAGTACTTC.

This chain connects TRBV19 to TRBJ1-2; perhaps TRBD1 as D (5 bases). The CDR3 loop spans 15 amino acids. Per the germline V gene, CDR1 is LNHDA and CDR2 is SQIVND (reference sequence). Trimming removed 3 bases at V and 2 bases at J, with 13 bases between. CDR3 amino acids: CASSIPGGGNYGYTF. The CDR3 coding sequence is TGTGCCAGTAGTATTCCCGGGGGAGGGAACTATGGCTACACCTTC.

The rearrangement uses TRBV27 and TRBJ2-1, with 8 bases identical to TRBD2. CDR3 size: 16 residues. The V gene end was trimmed by 5 bases and the J gene end by 10 bases; junction bases not matched to a gene: 16. Germline assignment: CDR1 MNHEY and CDR2 SMNVEV (reference sequence). The DNA for the CDR3 is TGTGCCAGCAGTGCCACTAGCGGCCTTCCTCTCCAGGAGCAGTTCTTC. Translation gives CASSATSGLPLQEQFF.

Written as DNA, the CDR3 is TGCGCCAGCAGCTTAGGGACAGGGGAATCTAACTATGGCTACACCTTC. It specifies CASSLGTGESNYGYTF. The chain employs TRBV5-1 and TRBJ1-2, with 10 bases that match TRBD1. This CDR3 comprises 16 residues. Per germline, CDR1 SGHRS and CDR2 YFSETQ. Trimming at V came to 2 bases and at J to 0 bases, leaving 4 bases not matched to a gene.

V gene TRBV11-2 combines with J gene TRBJ1-5, with 11 bases aligning to TRBD1. The CDR3 has 16 amino acids. Germline assignment: CDR1 SGHAT and CDR2 FQNNGV. V shed 5 bases, J shed 2 bases, and the junction held 5 bases outside the gene matches. CDR3 amino acids: CASSPDRGQGNQPQHF. The CDR3 DNA is TGTGCCAGCAGCCCGGACAGGGGGCAGGGCAATCAGCCCCAGCATTTT.

This clone turned up a few times. The chain has TRBV7-9 and TRBJ2-4, with 10 bases fitting TRBD2. This CDR3 spans 15 amino acids. CDR1 and CDR2 (germline): SEHNR, FQNEAQ (reference sequence). With V trimmed by 4 bases and J by 0 bases, 0 bases remained unmatched. The CDR3 nucleotides are TGTGCCAGCAGCTCTAGCGGGGGAGCCAAAAACATTCAGTACTTC. This gives the protein CASSSSGGAKNIQYF.

The genes are TRBV9 and TRBJ2-1; D remains ambiguous. Trimming removed 0 bases from V and 9 bases from J, with 4 bases in between. The CDR3 sequence is 11 residues long. Germline V CDR1 and CDR2: SGDLS, YYNGEE. Here the CDR3 DNA reads TGTGCCAGCAGCGTAGGTGGTGAGCAGTTCTTC. Translating it yields CASSVGGEQFF.

V is TRBV2 and J is TRBJ2-5, with TRBD2 as a possible D gene (7 bases). Germline values: CDR1 SNHLY, CDR2 FYNNEI. The V end was cut by 5 bases, the J end by 4 bases, with 17 bases between. The CDR3 consists of 15 residues. This CDR3 is CASSTPEGGGETQYF. The CDR3 DNA follows: TGTGCCAGCAGTACCCCCGAGGGGGGGGGAGAGACCCAGTACTTC.

This clone was observed a few times. The chain is built from TRBV6-1 and TRBJ2-7; D not certain. The CDR3 is 16 amino acids. The V end was cut by 3 bases, the J end by 2 bases, with 17 bases between. Germline V gene lookup returns CDR1 MNHNS and CDR2 SASEGT. As DNA, the CDR3 is TGTGCCAGCAGTGATCGAATGAGGAGAGGAGCCTACGAGCAGTACTTC. It yields the protein CASSDRMRRGAYEQYF.

The sample holds a few counts of this clone. The chain joins TRBV6-5 to TRBJ1-5, with D hard to call. CDR1 and CDR2 from the germline V gene are MNHEY and SVGAGI. Trimming shortened V by 5 bases and J by 4 bases, and 12 bases separated the two germline ends. CDR3 length equals 14 residues. The CDR3 nucleotides are TGTGCCAGCAGTACGGACGGGTGGAATCAGCCCCAGCATTTT. Translating gives CASSTDGWNQPQHF.

The chain couples TRBV13 to TRBJ1-6, with 7 bases fitting TRBD1. The CDR3 totals 15 residues. Germline V gene sequence: CDR1 PRHDT, CDR2 FYEKMQ (reference sequence). After removal of 1 base from V and 9 bases from J, the junction contained 6 bases not matched to a gene. The CDR3 DNA follows: TGTGCCAGCAGCTTAGACAGGGGATCGAGTTCACCCCTCCACTTT. Its protein product is CASSLDRGSSSPLHF.

This clone is a singleton in its sample. The gene calls are TRBV4-2 and TRBJ2-5; the D gene is possibly TRBD2 (6 bases). The germline V and J ends were trimmed by 4 bases and 0 bases, with 12 bases remaining between them. The CDR3 has 15 amino acids. CDR1 and CDR2 (germline): LGHNA, YNFKEQ. The CDR3 DNA reads TGTGCCAGCAGCCTTACGGGGGTGTACCAAGAGACCCAGTACTTC. It encodes CASSLTGVYQETQYF.

The genes are TRBV5-6 and TRBJ2-5; D not certain. V lost 0 bases to trimming and J lost 2 bases, with 5 bases between them. The CDR3 has 13 residues. The germline CDR1 and CDR2 sequences are SGHDT and YYEEEE. The chain's CDR3 is CASSLGRQETQYF. DNA of the CDR3: TGTGCCAGCAGCTTGGGTAGGCAAGAGACCCAGTACTTC.

The chain recombines TRBV7-3 with TRBJ2-2; unclear D gene. Trimming left V 5 bases short and J 1 base short, with 11 bases between. Germline V gene lookup returns CDR1 SGHTA and CDR2 FQGTGA. The CDR3 contains 15 residues. The CDR3 loop is CASSPRAGNTGELFF. DNA for the CDR3: TGTGCCAGCAGCCCCCGGGCAGGGAACACCGGGGAGCTGTTTTTT.